Following are 13 T cell receptor beta chains from one sample sequenced in a study of cytomegalovirus exposure and HLA in healthy donors. Researchers ran the PCR with 60 Vbeta and 13 Jbeta primers. Profiled with immunoSEQ multiplex PCR; TCRdb holds only in-frame clones, not every one. The table has 100,000 to 150,000 clones, 83% seen once; the top ten hold 1.5%. The sample taken for sequencing was PBMCs. These receptors were collected from a man between 40 and 49 years old in good health and CMV-seronegative.

This clone has a single count. The chain is built from TRBV7-3 and TRBJ2-5, with a tentative D call TRBD2 (6 bases). Germline V gene data show CDR1 as SGHTA and CDR2 as FQGTGA. This CDR3 has 16 residues. The V end was cut by 0 bases, the J end by 1 base, with 12 bases between. The CDR3 sequence: CASSLTGGASQETQYF. DNA for the CDR3: TGTGCCAGCAGCTTAACGGGCGGGGCGTCCCAAGAGACCCAGTACTTC.

The V gene is TRBV29-1, the J gene TRBJ2-7; 7 bases map to TRBD1. V trimming: 6 bases; J trimming: 3 bases; junction bases outside the gene matches: 5. CDR3 size: 12 residues. Germline V gene data show CDR1 as SQVTM and CDR2 as ANQGSEA. CDR3 in amino acids: CSVAGTVYEQYF. The CDR3 bases are TGCAGCGTCGCCGGGACAGTCTACGAGCAGTACTTC.

This clone was seen more than once but under ten times. This chain links TRBV6-1 with TRBJ1-6, with D perhaps TRBD1 (5 bases). The CDR3 has 17 residues. Trimming pared 2 bases from V and 0 bases from J, leaving 11 bases between. From germline, CDR1 is MNHNS and CDR2 SASEGT. The CDR3 reads CASSEQGLRSYNSPLHF. CDR3 sequence (DNA): TGTGCCAGCAGTGAACAGGGCTTACGCTCCTATAATTCACCCCTCCACTTT.

This clone was counted between two and nine times. The V call is TRBV7-9, the J call TRBJ2-2; 8 bases line up with TRBD1. The V gene's germline CDR1 is SEHNR and CDR2 FQNEAQ (reference sequence). This CDR3 comprises 15 residues. Unmatched junction bases numbered 7, after V lost 6 bases and J lost 4 bases. The CDR3 spells CASRARDRITGELFF. The CDR3 nucleotides read TGTGCCAGCAGGGCGAGGGACAGGATCACCGGGGAGCTGTTTTTT. The full variable domain, completed using reference TRBV7-9 and TRBJ2-2, is DTGVSQNPRHKITKRGQNVTFRCDPISEHNRLYWYRQTLGQGPEFLTYFQNEAQLEKSRLLSDRFSAERPKGSFSTLEIQRTEQGDSAMYLCASRARDRITGELFFGEGSRLTVL.

The chain is built from TRBV7-3 and TRBJ2-2, with 11 bases matching TRBD2. The CDR3 has 16 residues. V was pared by 5 bases and J by 2 bases, with 4 bases of the junction left unmatched. Germline V gene sequence: CDR1 SGHTA, CDR2 FQGTGA. The CDR3 DNA follows: TGTGCCAGCAGCCCGAGACTAGCGGGAAACACCGGGGAGCTGTTTTTT. This gives the protein CASSPRLAGNTGELFF.

The chain is built from TRBV2 and TRBJ2-1, with 12 nucleotides matching TRBD1. From germline, CDR1 is SNHLY and CDR2 FYNNEI. This CDR3 contains 14 residues. Trimming cost V 9 bases and J 8 bases; bases outside gene matches: 8. DNA for the CDR3: TGTGCCAGAAACCGGGACAGGGGGCTGGATGAGCAGTTCTTC. Protein product: CARNRDRGLDEQFF.

The chain is built from TRBV18 and TRBJ1-3; D might be TRBD1 (5 bases). Deletions cut 2 bases from V and 0 bases from J, with 14 bases between. CDR3 length: 17 amino acids. Germline CDR1 and CDR2: KGHSH and LQKENI. CDR3 sequence (DNA): TGTGCCAGCTCACCAGAGCAGGGCAGCGCCTCTGGAAACACCATATATTTT. It translates to CASSPEQGSASGNTIYF.

This clone was recorded only once. Compared with germline, one end of the junction differs, possibly owing to a read error. The same CDR3 is also encoded by other DNA sequences in this sample. The J gene is TRBJ1-1, the V gene TRBV11-1; TRBD1 aligns across 7 bases. This CDR3 region has 14 residues. The germline V gene has CDR1 SGHAT and CDR2 FQDESV (reference sequence). CDR3 bases: TGCGCCAGCAGCACGTACAGGGGTCGGACTGAAGCTTTCTTT. This gives the protein CASSTYRGRTEAFF.

The rearrangement uses TRBV9 and TRBJ2-4; TRBD1 matches at 8 bases. V dropped 3 bases and J dropped 2; count of bases not matched to a gene: 4. The germline V gene encodes CDR1 SGDLS and CDR2 YYNGEE. The CDR3 has 15 residues. This CDR3 is CASSADRGSKNIQYF. The CDR3 DNA reads as TGTGCCAGCAGCGCAGACAGGGGATCCAAAAACATTCAGTACTTC.

The V call is TRBV28, the J call TRBJ1-1; 7 nucleotides align to TRBD1. The ends lost 7 bases at V and 4 bases at J; junction bases unmatched: 9. This CDR3 region has 14 residues. CDR1 MDHEN and CDR2 SYDVKM come from the germline V gene. This CDR3 is CASTVGQWGTEAFF. Written as DNA, the CDR3 is TGTGCCAGCACTGTGGGACAGTGGGGCACTGAAGCTTTCTTT.

V gene TRBV27 combines with J gene TRBJ2-3, with 8 bases that match TRBD1. V was clipped by 2 bases and J by 4 bases; unmatched bases: 8. The CDR3 has 16 residues. Germline lookup yields CDR1 MNHEY and CDR2 SMNVEV (reference sequence). The CDR3 DNA is TGTGCCAGCAGTTTAAGTGGACAGGGTTTATCAGATACGCAGTATTTT. Translating gives CASSLSGQGLSDTQYF.

A few counts support this clone. V gene TRBV10-3 combines with J gene TRBJ1-5, with D hard to call. The CDR3 spans 14 residues. The V gene's germline CDR1 is ENHRY and CDR2 SYGVKD. The V end was cut by 2 bases, the J end by 0 bases, with 5 bases between. The CDR3 nucleotides read TGTGCCATCAGTGAGGAGATTAGCAATCAGCCCCAGCATTTT. Translated, it gives CAISEEISNQPQHF.

This chain joins TRBV12-1 and TRBJ1-3; the DNA was not compared with TRBD1, the D call given in the table. TRBV12-1 is termed a pseudogene. The CDR3 runs to 14 residues. This CDR3 is CASSFFRGSNTIYF. CDR3 coding DNA: TGTGCCAGCAGCTTTTTCAGGGGTTCGAACACCATATATTTT.